The TCR beta chain under discussion was sequenced for a study of blood T cell repertoires in COVID-19 (dated by TCRdb to the early 2020s). General notes on the study: Samples from collaborators originated in the United States, Italy and Spain and spanned both the acute and convalescent phases of COVID-19. The material from the prospective study consisted of cDNA or gDNA derived from T cells, B-cell-depleted T cells, or PBMCs. Subjects who had been exposed to COVID-19, were actively infected with it, or had recovered from it provided the deeply sampled blood TCRbeta repertoires that made up the dataset. A freely available public database, intended as a resource for researchers studying the immune response to SARS-CoV-2, is where the repertoires were released. Samples were obtained from the ongoing ImmuneRACE study (first 160 participants) and from 1,200 or so subjects provided by 6 global collaborators. Sample metadata almost always included a de-identified subject ID, COVID-19 status, age in years and sex. HLA class I and class II types, where available, came from metadata supplied by the sample provider rather than from assay-based typing.

Whole blood was collected in K2EDTA tubes by collaborating institutions according to the institutions' own protocols. For TCRbeta analysis, collaborator samples were shipped as frozen whole blood, as isolated PBMCs, or as DNA extracted from either sample type. TCRbeta CDR3 regions were amplified from genomic DNA using the immunoSEQ Assay, a bias-controlled multiplex PCR. In the authors' own workflow: Within the assay, amplification of reference gene primers was used to estimate how many nucleated cells each sample contained. Sequence reads were collapsed and filtered to measure the absolute abundance of every unique TCRbeta CDR3 rearrangement. For each sample, productive Simpson clonality was calculated by taking the square root of Simpson's diversity index across productive rearrangements. TCRdb mirrors the immuneACCESS table, restricted to in-frame sequences. Some clones are absent from its copies; in checked studies, under half trace to an unresolved V gene, and the reason for the others is unknown. V, J and clone size derive from that table, while D and trimming were established from the DNA sequence. The sample records almost 200,000 clones, roughly nine tenths of which are singletons. Around 0.76% of the sample rests with the top ten.

Concerning this clone itself: The target of this receptor is not known. No base quality values were provided; no much bigger clone lies one nucleotide off.

Paper-wide results and their limitations: The amount of clinical and demographic metadata varied by source and participant and was provided uncurated.

The sequence was obtained from a woman in her 70s with acute or convalescent COVID-19. The sample consisted of peripheral blood.

The CDR3 here reads CASSLGERTGGYETQYF. The DNA is as follows: TGCGCCAGCAGCTTGGGGGAGCGGACAGGGGGCTATGAGACCCAGTACTTC. The chain employs TRBV5-1 and TRBJ2-5, and TRBD1 matches 11 of the central bases. CDR1 SGHRS and CDR2 YFSETQ were looked up in the germline V gene. Its CDR3 holds 17 amino acids, cysteine through phenylalanine. Just CDR3 DNA is preserved here, 51 bases in frame from base 1. Here V drops 0 bases and J drops 5 bases, and the junction holds 9 bases not matched to any gene. Extended through the reference TRBV5-1 and TRBJ2-5 proteins, this CDR3 yields the full variable domain: KAGVTQTPRYLIKTRGQQVTLSCSPISGHRSVSWYQQTPGQGLQFLFEYFSETQRNKGNFPGRFSGRQFSNSRSEMNVSTLELGDSALYLCASSLGERTGGYETQYFGPGTRLLVL.